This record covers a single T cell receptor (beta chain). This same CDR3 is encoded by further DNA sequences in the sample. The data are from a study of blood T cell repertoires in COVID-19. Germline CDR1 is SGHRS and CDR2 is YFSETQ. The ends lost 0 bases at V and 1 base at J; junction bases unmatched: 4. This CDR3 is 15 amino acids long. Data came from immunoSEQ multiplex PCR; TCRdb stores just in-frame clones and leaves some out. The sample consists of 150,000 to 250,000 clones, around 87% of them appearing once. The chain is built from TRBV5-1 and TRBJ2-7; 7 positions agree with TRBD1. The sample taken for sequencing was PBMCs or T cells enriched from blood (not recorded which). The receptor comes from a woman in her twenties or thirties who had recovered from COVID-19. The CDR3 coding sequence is TGCGCCAGCAGCTTGGACAGGGGTTCGTCCTACGAGCAGTACTTC. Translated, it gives CASSLDRGSSYEQYF.